This T cell receptor (beta chain) was sequenced for a study of T cell repertoires in cytomegalovirus infection. Study background: Based on public TCR beta signatures, there were indications of CMV infection and of a matching HLA type.

Notes on the study in general: Summed frequency of shared TCR beta families picked out CMV carriers who also had the relevant HLA.

TCRdb reanalysed the reads using MiXCR and keeps one entry per CDR3 protein. The sample carries 230,000 or so distinct CDR3 sequences, less than 50% recorded once. This clonotype has more than one count but fewer than ten. Its antigen is unknown. CDR1 is MGHRA and CDR2 is YSYEKL in the germline V gene. The CDR3 consists of 16 residues. J was trimmed by 9 bases and V by 4 bases; bases with no gene match: 12. The sequenced sample was CD8+ T cells from cultured PBMCs, obtained from culture after CMV antigen stimulation. The clonotype comes from a human donor in good health (CMV status not recorded). Some clones in this sample may be carry-over from other donors' samples. J is TRBJ2-1 and V is TRBV4-1; 10 nucleotides align to TRBD2. The CDR3 coding sequence is TGCGCCAGCAGCCCCCCGAAGAGCGGGGGGGCGGGTGAGCAGTTCTTC. Residues: CASSPPKSGGAGEQFF.